One sample yielded the 26 T cell receptor beta chains listed below, sequenced in a study of beta chain features in type 1 diabetes. Antigen specificity for these receptors is unknown. The study reverse transcribed the entire isolated RNA, so it sequenced expressed TCRB transcripts. Clones were sequenced by immunoSEQ multiplex PCR, and TCRdb holds only the in-frame ones, with some missing. Here the sample spans around 250,000 clones, less than 30% being singletons. Study-level findings and limits: People with Type 1 diabetes carried modestly yet significantly shorter TCRB CDR3s in all four CD4+ subsets.

Material for sequencing was naive CD4+ T cells from blood. Every receptor here comes from a woman in her twenties or thirties with type 1 diabetes.

This clone was recorded a few times. CDR3 protein: CASSLSGAQWNTEAFF. CDR3 bases: TGTGCCAGCAGTCTTTCGGGTGCTCAGTGGAACACTGAAGCTTTCTTT. V is TRBV14 and J is TRBJ1-1; D call uncertain. CDR1 is SGHDN and CDR2 is FVKESK in the germline V gene. The V and J ends lost 6 bases and 1 base respectively, with 18 bases between them. The CDR3 runs 16 residues. The variable domain in full, completed from reference TRBV14 and TRBJ1-1, reads EAGVTQFPSHSVIEKGQTVTLRCDPISGHDNLYWYRRVMGKEIKFLLHFVKESKQDESGMPNNRFLAERTGGTYSTLKVQPAELEDSGVYFCASSLSGAQWNTEAFFGQGTRLTVV.

This clone was picked up a small number of times. The chain links TRBV7-3 to TRBJ2-3; 7 bases match TRBD2. Germline V gene data show CDR1 as SGHTA and CDR2 as FQGTGA. The CDR3 is made up of 17 amino acids. After removal of 5 bases from V and 0 bases from J, the junction contained 11 bases not matched to a gene. The CDR3 DNA reads TGTGCCAGCAGCCCCCCGTGGGGGGGAGGAAGCACAGATACGCAGTATTTT. It is translated as CASSPPWGGGSTDTQYF.

This clone was detected a few times. The chain couples TRBV7-3 to TRBJ2-1; 15 positions match TRBD2. From germline, CDR1 is SGHTA and CDR2 FQGTGA. The J segment lost 7 bases and the V segment lost 5 bases, leaving 3 bases of the junction unmatched. The CDR3 spans 15 residues. In DNA, the CDR3 is TGTGCCAGCAGCCCGGGACTAGCGGGAGGTAATGAGCAGTTCTTC. Translation gives CASSPGLAGGNEQFF. Together with reference TRBV7-3 and TRBJ2-1, the CDR3 gives the full variable domain: GAGVSQTPSNKVTEKGKYVELRCDPISGHTALYWYRQSLGQGPEFLIYFQGTGAADDSGLPNDRFFAVRPEGSVSTLKIQRTERGDSAVYLCASSPGLAGGNEQFFGPGTRLTVL.

The chain employs TRBV5-4 and TRBJ2-5; D is undetermined. The CDR3 runs to 13 residues. The germline V gene has CDR1 SGHNT and CDR2 YYREEE (reference sequence). V shed 0 bases and J shed 6 bases, with 9 bases lying between them. Here the CDR3 DNA reads TGTGCCAGCAGCTTGGGCGGCTCAAAGACCCAGTACTTC. Protein product: CASSLGGSKTQYF.

The rearrangement uses TRBV2 and TRBJ2-5, with 9 bases identical to TRBD2. The CDR3 is 13 residues long. Losses at the gene ends were 6 bases for V and 4 bases for J; bases not matched to a gene: 3. From germline, CDR1 is SNHLY and CDR2 FYNNEI. CDR3 loop: CASRREGRETQYF. The CDR3 bases are TGTGCCAGCAGGCGGGAGGGCCGAGAGACCCAGTACTTC.

This clone was seen a handful of times. This sequence joins TRBV19 and TRBJ1-5, with D perhaps TRBD1 (5 bases). The ends were cut back, 8 bases at V and 7 bases at J, with 15 bases in the middle. The CDR3 is 13 amino acids. CDR1 and CDR2 (germline): LNHDA, SQIVND (reference sequence). CDR3 loop: CASVFRVGQPQHF. The CDR3 bases are TGTGCCAGTGTTTTCAGGGTGGGGCAGCCCCAGCATTTT.

This chain uses TRBV7-3 with TRBJ2-2; TRBD1 is a possible D gene (5 bases). In germline, CDR1 is SGHTA, CDR2 FQGTGA. V was trimmed by 2 bases and J by 1 base, leaving 11 bases between them. The CDR3 sequence is 16 residues long. Written as DNA, the CDR3 is TGTGCCAGCAGCTTAGGGCGCAGGGAGAACACCGGGGAGCTGTTTTTT. This codes for CASSLGRRENTGELFF. The complete variable domain, with remaining parts taken from reference TRBV7-3 and TRBJ2-2, reads GAGVSQTPSNKVTEKGKYVELRCDPISGHTALYWYRQSLGQGPEFLIYFQGTGAADDSGLPNDRFFAVRPEGSVSTLKIQRTERGDSAVYLCASSLGRRENTGELFFGEGSRLTVL.

This clone came up a few times. The chain's CDR3 is CASSPEGGYGYTF. In DNA, the CDR3 is TGTGCCAGCTCACCAGAAGGGGGCTATGGCTACACCTTC. V is TRBV18 and J is TRBJ1-2; D may be TRBD1 (6 bases). This CDR3 contains 13 residues. Germline values: CDR1 KGHSH, CDR2 LQKENI. Trimming removed 2 bases at V and 4 bases at J, with 8 bases between. The full variable domain, completed using reference TRBV18 and TRBJ1-2, is NAGVMQNPRHLVRRRGQEARLRCSPMKGHSHVYWYRQLPEEGLKFMVYLQKENIIDESGMPKERFSAEFPKEGPSILRIQQVVRGDSAAYFCASSPEGGYGYTFGSGTRLTVV.

The chain recombines TRBV11-2 with TRBJ2-3, with no clear D. Germline CDR1 and CDR2: SGHAT and FQNNGV. CDR3 length: 13 amino acids. With 5 bases removed from V and 0 bases from J, the gap between germline ends came to 6 bases. The DNA for the CDR3 is TGTGCCAGCAGCGTATCTAGCACAGATACGCAGTATTTT. This encodes CASSVSSTDTQYF.

J is TRBJ2-3 and V is TRBV7-2, with 9 bases matching TRBD2. The CDR3 sequence is 15 residues long. The V gene's germline CDR1 is SGHTA and CDR2 FQGNSA. V was pared by 5 bases and J by 2 bases, with 5 bases of the junction left unmatched. The CDR3 loop is CASSRTSGLTDTQYF. The CDR3 DNA reads TGTGCCAGCAGCAGAACTAGCGGGCTCACAGATACGCAGTATTTT. The whole variable domain, remainder taken from reference TRBV7-2 and TRBJ2-3, is GAGVSQSPSNKVTEKGKDVELRCDPISGHTALYWYRQSLGQGLEFLIYFQGNSAPDKSGLPSDRFSAERTGGSVSTLTIQRTQQEDSAVYLCASSRTSGLTDTQYFGPGTRLTVL.

V and J are TRBV5-1 and TRBJ2-1; TRBD2 might be the D (6 bases). This CDR3 spans 15 amino acids. Trimming shortened V by 5 bases and J by 4 bases, and 16 bases separated the two germline ends. The germline CDR1 and CDR2 sequences are SGHRS and YFSETQ. The CDR3 nucleotides are TGCGCCAGCAGATCCAGCGGGTATGAGTACAATGAGCAGTTCTTC. Translating it yields CASRSSGYEYNEQFF.

This clone was counted between two and nine times. The chain joins TRBV7-9 to TRBJ2-7; D call uncertain. V lost 1 base and J 7 bases, leaving 8 bases between the germline ends. Looked up from germline, CDR1 is SEHNR and CDR2 is FQNEAQ (reference sequence). CDR3 length equals 12 residues. The DNA for the CDR3 is TGTGCCAGCAGCTTAGAAAGCCTGGAGCAGTACTTC. It translates to CASSLESLEQYF.

This clone came up a few times. The genes are TRBV29-1 and TRBJ1-2; 10 bases match TRBD1. The CDR3 sequence is 14 residues long. The germline CDR1 and CDR2 sequences are SQVTM and ANQGSEA. The ends lost 2 bases at V and 4 bases at J; junction bases unmatched: 4. CDR3 loop: CSVEQGQGIYGYTF. The CDR3 region has the DNA TGCAGCGTTGAACAGGGACAGGGGATCTATGGCTACACCTTC.

This clone was counted only a few times. V gene TRBV7-2 combines with J gene TRBJ2-1, with 10 positions matching TRBD2. V gave up 10 bases and J gave up 8 bases; unmatched junction bases: 11. The CDR3 has 14 residues. Germline CDR1 reads SGHTA; CDR2 reads FQGNSA. The CDR3, as DNA: TGTGCCACCCTAAGGGCTAGCGGGAGCGATGAGCAGTTCTTC. Its protein product is CATLRASGSDEQFF.

This clone showed up just a few times. This chain uses TRBV10-3 with TRBJ2-7, with D perhaps TRBD2 (5 bases). Trimming cost V 0 bases and J 5 bases, with 8 bases left between them. Germline V gene lookup returns CDR1 ENHRY and CDR2 SYGVKD. This CDR3 is built from 13 residues. The CDR3, as DNA: TGTGCCATCAGTGAGTCCAACGGGAACGAGCAGTACTTC. This encodes CAISESNGNEQYF.

The chain couples TRBV18 to TRBJ2-5, with 8 bases lining up with TRBD2. The DNA matches TRBJ2-7 better at its end, which makes the J call doubtful. CDR3 size: 15 residues. Germline CDR1 and CDR2: KGHSH and LQKENI. CDR3 residues: CASSATSENSYEQYF. CDR3 bases: TGTGCCAGCTCCGCGACTAGCGAGAACTCCTACGAGCAGTACTTC.

In its sample, this clone was seen a few times. The chain has TRBV20-1 and TRBJ2-5; D not resolved. The CDR3 contains 11 residues. Deletions cut 3 bases from V and 4 bases from J, with 6 bases between. CDR1 and CDR2 (germline): DFQATT, SNEGSKA (reference sequence). The CDR3, as DNA: TGCAGTGCTAGTAACAGAGAGACCCAGTACTTC. It specifies CSASNRETQYF.

J is TRBJ2-5 and V is TRBV30, with D unclear. Between the trimmed V and J ends, which lost 1 base and 2 bases, there was a span of 11 bases. CDR1 is GTSNPN, CDR2 SVGIG, per germline (reference sequence). The CDR3 is 14 residues long. The CDR3 nucleotides are TGTGCCTGGAGTGCTCCCTCACTGCAAGAGACCCAGTACTTC. Amino acid sequence: CAWSAPSLQETQYF.

J is TRBJ1-4 and V is TRBV18; 8 bases match TRBD1. CDR1 and CDR2 (germline): KGHSH, LQKENI. Trimming at V came to 5 bases and at J to 7 bases, leaving 6 bases not matched to a gene. The CDR3 loop spans 14 amino acids. For the CDR3, the DNA is TGTGCCAGCTCATCCCGACAGGGGAGTGAAAAACTGTTTTTT. Protein product: CASSSRQGSEKLFF. Looking up the rest from reference TRBV18 and TRBJ1-4 gives the full variable domain: NAGVMQNPRHLVRRRGQEARLRCSPMKGHSHVYWYRQLPEEGLKFMVYLQKENIIDESGMPKERFSAEFPKEGPSILRIQQVVRGDSAAYFCASSSRQGSEKLFFGSGTQLSVL.

This clone was detected a few times. V usage is TRBV30 and J usage is TRBJ2-4; D is unclear. This CDR3 has 17 residues. Per germline, CDR1 GTSNPN and CDR2 SVGIG (reference sequence). V was trimmed by 0 bases and J by 0 bases, leaving 15 bases between them. Written as DNA, the CDR3 is TGTGCCTGGAGTGTACTGGGCACAGTTCTAGCCAAAAACATTCAGTACTTC. The encoded protein is CAWSVLGTVLAKNIQYF. Full variable domain (outside the CDR3, taken from reference TRBV30 and TRBJ2-4): SQTIHQWPATLVQPVGSPLSLECTVEGTSNPNLYWYRQAAGRGLQLLFYSVGIGQISSEVPQNLSASRPQDRQFILSSKKLLLSDSGFYLCAWSVLGTVLAKNIQYFGAGTRLSVL.

This clone was seen a handful of times. The junction and the germline gene differ at one end; a read error may be behind it. The chain links TRBV19 to TRBJ1-1, with D hard to call. The CDR3 runs to 11 residues. Germline V gives CDR1 LNHDA, CDR2 SQIVND (reference sequence). The CDR3 loop reads CASSITLRLQF. As DNA, the CDR3 is TGTGCCAGTAGTATTACTTTGAGACTCCAATTT.

This clone has only a few counts. This chain links TRBV11-3 with TRBJ2-1, with 16 bases lining up with TRBD2. V was clipped by 7 bases and J by 8 bases; unmatched bases: 5. The CDR3 is 15 amino acids. Germline V gene sequence: CDR1 SGHNT, CDR2 YENEEA. Written as DNA, the CDR3 is TGTGCCAGCACGGGACTAGCGGGAGGGCCCCATGAGCAGTTCTTC. Residues: CASTGLAGGPHEQFF. The entire variable domain, with the rest obtained from reference TRBV11-3 and TRBJ2-1, is as follows: EAGVVQSPRYKIIEKKQPVAFWCNPISGHNTLYWYLQNLGQGPELLIRYENEEAVDDSQLPKDRFSAERLKGVDSTLKIQPAELGDSAVYLCASTGLAGGPHEQFFGPGTRLTVL.

This chain joins TRBV19 and TRBJ2-3; D possibly corresponds to TRBD2 (6 bases). V shed 5 bases and J shed 0 bases, with 9 bases lying between them. Germline CDR1 reads LNHDA; CDR2 reads SQIVND (reference sequence). This CDR3 has 14 amino acids. CDR3 region: CASSLGTSTDTQYF. The CDR3 nucleotides read TGTGCCAGTAGTCTGGGGACTAGCACAGATACGCAGTATTTT.

V usage is TRBV2 and J usage is TRBJ2-1, with TRBD1 identical over 10 bases. The V and J ends lost 8 bases and 6 bases, in that order; junction bases with no gene match: 7. Germline V gives CDR1 SNHLY, CDR2 FYNNEI. The CDR3 spans 14 residues. CDR3 amino acids: CASCGTGVPNEQFF. The CDR3 DNA follows: TGTGCCAGCTGCGGGACAGGGGTACCCAATGAGCAGTTCTTC.

In its sample, this clone was seen a few times. The rearrangement links TRBV23-1 to TRBJ1-5; 9 nucleotides match TRBD1. TRBV23-1 is an ORF for which the function is uncertain. CDR3 size: 15 residues. The ends lost 11 bases at V and 6 bases at J; junction bases unmatched: 14. CDR3 region: CAALIGTGISQPQHF. CDR3 coding DNA: TGCGCCGCACTGATAGGGACAGGGATAAGTCAGCCCCAGCATTTT.

The V and J genes are TRBV28 and TRBJ2-7; D remains unclear. Germline CDR1 MDHEN, CDR2 SYDVKM. The CDR3 covers 15 residues. The V end lost 2 bases, the J end lost 6 bases, and 17 bases lay between the germline ends. In DNA, the CDR3 is TGTGCCAGCAGTTTAGGTAGCCCCCGGTTCCCCGAGCAGTACTTC. This sequence encodes CASSLGSPRFPEQYF.